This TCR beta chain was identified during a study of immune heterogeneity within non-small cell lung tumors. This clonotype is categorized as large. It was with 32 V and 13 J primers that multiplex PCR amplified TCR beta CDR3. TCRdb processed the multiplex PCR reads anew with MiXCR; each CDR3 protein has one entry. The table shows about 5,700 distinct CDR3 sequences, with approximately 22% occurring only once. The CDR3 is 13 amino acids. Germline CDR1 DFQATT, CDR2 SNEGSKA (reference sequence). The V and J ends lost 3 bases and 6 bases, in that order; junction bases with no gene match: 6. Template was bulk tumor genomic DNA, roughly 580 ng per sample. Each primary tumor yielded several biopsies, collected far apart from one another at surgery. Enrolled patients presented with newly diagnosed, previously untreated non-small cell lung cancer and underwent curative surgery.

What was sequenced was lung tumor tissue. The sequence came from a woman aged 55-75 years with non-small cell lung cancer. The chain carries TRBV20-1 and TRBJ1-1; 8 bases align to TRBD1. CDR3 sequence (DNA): TGCAGTGCTAGCGGGCAGGGGGCTTCTGAAGCTTTCTTT. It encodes CSASGQGASEAFF.